Shown below are 9 T cell receptor beta chains from a single sample sequenced in a study of cytomegalovirus exposure and HLA in healthy donors. Vbeta (60) and Jbeta (13) primers were used in the PCR. Method: immunoSEQ multiplex PCR; TCRdb's copy keeps in-frame clones and lacks some. Of roughly 140,000 clones listed, around 79% were seen once; the top ten hold about 5.9%. Sequencing was carried out using PBMCs. All receptors derive from a man aged 50 to 59 in good health and CMV-seropositive.

The chain couples TRBV29-1 to TRBJ2-3; 13 nucleotides align to TRBD2. The CDR3 runs to 15 residues. V lost 7 bases, J lost 2 bases, and 6 bases stayed unmatched. Per germline, CDR1 SQVTM and CDR2 ANQGSEA. The CDR3 DNA sequence: TGCAGCGCTACGGGACTAGCGGGGCCCACAGATACGCAGTATTTT. Protein product: CSATGLAGPTDTQYF.

The CDR3 DNA sequence: TGTGCCAGCAGCTTAAGGAGGGGGCCCGGCACTGAAGCTTTCTTT. This translates into CASSLRRGPGTEAFF. The chain couples TRBV11-2 to TRBJ1-1; TRBD1 matches 7 bases. Germline V CDR1 and CDR2: SGHAT, FQNNGV. J was trimmed by 4 bases and V by 2 bases; bases with no gene match: 7. The CDR3 consists of 15 residues. The full variable domain, its missing parts supplied by reference TRBV11-2 and TRBJ1-1, is EAGVAQSPRYKIIEKRQSVAFWCNPISGHATLYWYQQILGQGPKLLIQFQNNGVVDDSQLPKDRFSAERLKGVDSTLKIQPAKLEDSAVYLCASSLRRGPGTEAFFGQGTRLTVV.

The rearrangement uses TRBV7-3 and TRBJ2-3; 11 bases are a match to TRBD2. Germline lookup yields CDR1 SGHTA and CDR2 FQGTGA. This CDR3 has 18 residues. After removal of 5 bases from V and 0 bases from J, the junction contained 10 bases not matched to a gene. This CDR3 is CASSPTGTSGTSTDTQYF. The CDR3 DNA follows: TGTGCCAGCAGCCCAACCGGGACTAGCGGAACTAGCACAGATACGCAGTATTTT. The full variable domain, in which reference TRBV7-3 and TRBJ2-3 provide the parts outside the CDR3, is GAGVSQTPSNKVTEKGKYVELRCDPISGHTALYWYRQSLGQGPEFLIYFQGTGAADDSGLPNDRFFAVRPEGSVSTLKIQRTERGDSAVYLCASSPTGTSGTSTDTQYFGPGTRLTVL.

This chain links TRBV29-1 with TRBJ2-5; unclear D gene. The closer fit of TRBJ2-7 to the DNA end suggests the J call may be wrong. CDR3 length: 13 residues. The V gene's germline CDR1 is SQVTM and CDR2 ANQGSEA. As DNA, the CDR3 is TGCAGCGTTGTAGGCACAGCCTTCCCCGAGCAGTACTTC. It specifies CSVVGTAFPEQYF.

The rearrangement links TRBV4-2 to TRBJ2-7; TRBD1 matches at 12 bases. The CDR3 extends over 16 amino acids. V dropped 0 bases and J dropped 6; count of bases not matched to a gene: 6. Per germline, CDR1 LGHNA and CDR2 YNFKEQ. CDR3 in DNA: TGTGCCAGCAGCCAAGATCCCGGGACAGGGGGCGCCGAGCAGTACTTC. Its translation: CASSQDPGTGGAEQYF.

This clone was picked up one time. The chain combines TRBV2 with TRBJ2-7; 8 positions match TRBD1. Germline lookup yields CDR1 SNHLY and CDR2 FYNNEI. V gave up 6 bases and J gave up 6 bases; unmatched junction bases: 10. There are 14 residues in the CDR3. CDR3 loop: CASRPRQGAAEQYF. In DNA, the CDR3 is TGTGCCAGCAGGCCCCGGCAGGGGGCGGCCGAGCAGTACTTC.

The rearrangement joins TRBV6-6 to TRBJ2-1, with 11 bases lining up with TRBD2. In germline, CDR1 is MNHNY, CDR2 SVGAGI (reference sequence). There are 15 residues in the CDR3. V trimming: 4 bases; J trimming: 5 bases; junction bases outside the gene matches: 4. Here the CDR3 DNA reads TGTGCCAGCAGTTCCGGGACTAGCGGCCACAATGAGCAGTTCTTC. Its translation: CASSSGTSGHNEQFF.

The chain couples TRBV27 to TRBJ2-3, with 7 bases aligning to TRBD2. With V trimmed by 8 bases and J by 2 bases, 10 bases remained unmatched. The CDR3 is 15 residues long. Germline V CDR1 and CDR2: MNHEY, SMNVEV (reference sequence). CDR3 DNA sequence: TGTGCCAGCTGGAGAGCGGGACTCTACACAGATACGCAGTATTTT. It is translated as CASWRAGLYTDTQYF.

The chain couples TRBV7-9 to TRBJ2-5, with TRBD2 matching 7 bases. V dropped 5 bases and J dropped 4; count of bases not matched to a gene: 4. The CDR3 is 13 amino acids. Per germline, CDR1 SEHNR and CDR2 FQNEAQ (reference sequence). CDR3 DNA: TGTGCCAGCAGCCCCGGGACTACAGAGACCCAGTACTTC. As protein: CASSPGTTETQYF.